The present entry profiles one TCR beta chain with its context. Authors' analysis steps: Quantification of nucleated cells was approximated via reference gene primer amplification. Measured with immunoSEQ multiplex PCR; TCRdb has only the in-frame clones, and not every one. V and J calls and clone size are copied from that table; D and trimming were computed from the DNA. The sample lists more than 100,000 clones, 60% to 85% seen once, with 2.3% in the top ten. This specimen comes from a study of blood T cell repertoires in COVID-19. Study summary: The origin of the acute and convalescent COVID-19 samples was the United States, Italy and Spain. In each case, the material was cDNA or gDNA derived from T cells, B-cell-depleted T cells, or PBMCs.

The source material was peripheral blood. This sequence originates from a man aged 65 to 79 with acute or convalescent COVID-19.

The CDR3 region has the DNA TGTGCCAGCAGCCCGATGGACAGGTACGAGCAGTACTTC. It yields the protein CASSPMDRYEQYF. The V and J genes are TRBV27 and TRBJ2-7, with 7 bases aligning to TRBD1. CDR3 size: 13 residues. Trimming at V came to 6 bases and at J to 4 bases, leaving 6 bases not matched to a gene. CDR1 and CDR2 (germline): MNHEY, SMNVEV (reference sequence).